One and the same sample provided the 27 T cell receptor beta chains below, sequenced in a study of T cells in women clearing cervical HPV infection. Profiling relied on immunoSEQ multiplex PCR, and the TCRdb table lists in-frame clones only, not all of them. The listing contains about 23,000 clones. The sequenced material came from blood buffy coat. The source is a woman aged 18 to 75 with a cervical HPV16 infection that either progressed to CIN3+ or cleared (not recorded which).

Concerning this clone: Read sequence stops 3 residues before the CDR3 end, and the germline J gene provides the missing end. This chain links TRBV2 with TRBJ2-1; D gene ambiguous. CDR1 and CDR2 (germline): SNHLY, FYNNEI. CDR3 length: 12 amino acids. Between the trimmed V and J ends, which lost 6 bases and 4 bases, there was a span of 7 bases. CDR3 bases read: TGTGCCAGCAGCACAGATTACAATGAG. Its translation is CASSTDYNE. The whole CDR3 sequence reads CASSTDYNEQFF.

Notes on this clone: The CDR3 is cut off 3 residues early in the read; its end comes from the germline J gene. The rearrangement uses TRBV7-2 and TRBJ1-5, with a tentative D call TRBD1 (5 bases). Germline values: CDR1 SGHTA, CDR2 FQGNSA. V lost 0 bases and J 6 bases, leaving 12 bases between the germline ends. This CDR3 has 15 residues. This CDR3 is CASSLASGRGQPQHF. The covered CDR3 bases are TGTGCCAGCAGCTTAGCGTCAGGTAGGGGTCAGCCC.

A word on this clone: The CDR3 end falls 3 residues outside the read, so it is completed with the germline J gene. The chain links TRBV5-1 to TRBJ2-1, with 10 bases that match TRBD2. The CDR3 spans 18 residues. Unmatched junction bases numbered 12, after V lost 0 bases and J lost 6 bases. Germline CDR1 and CDR2: SGHRS and YFSETQ. The chain's CDR3 is CASSLEVAGGWVGNEQFF. The covered CDR3 bases are TGCGCCAGCAGCTTGGAGGTAGCGGGGGGATGGGTTGGCAATGAG.

Worth noting for this clone: The CDR3 end is not reached by the read, which stops 3 residues before it; the germline J gene fills it in. This chain uses TRBV2 with TRBJ1-5; D call uncertain. Looked up from germline, CDR1 is SNHLY and CDR2 is FYNNEI. The CDR3 consists of 14 residues. Trimming took 2 bases from V and 3 from J, leaving 8 bases between them. CDR3 DNA (partial): TGTGCCAGCAGTGAAAACAGCCTCAATCAGCCC. Translation: CASSENSLNQP. The full-length CDR3 reads as CASSENSLNQPQHF.

This clone is classed as medium-sized by frequency. The read ends 3 residues shy of where the CDR3 ends; the end is completed using the germline J gene. V gene TRBV14 combines with J gene TRBJ2-6; 8 nucleotides line up with TRBD1. The J segment lost 0 bases and the V segment lost 2 bases, leaving 9 bases of the junction unmatched. This CDR3 has 19 residues. Germline CDR1 SGHDN, CDR2 FVKESK. The CDR3 region is CASSQRAGQVFSGANVLTF. The sequenced part of the CDR3 DNA is TGTGCCAGCAGCCAACGGGCGGGACAGGTTTTCTCTGGGGCCAACGTC.

Regarding this clone: Read coverage stops 3 residues before the CDR3 terminus; the germline J gene supplies the remainder. The rearrangement links TRBV7-9 to TRBJ2-1; TRBD2 matches 10 bases. Trimming removed 7 bases from V and 5 bases from J; junction bases left unmatched: 8. Germline values: CDR1 SEHNR, CDR2 FQNEAQ (reference sequence). The CDR3 runs 15 residues. The CDR3 region is CASIHLAGGNNEQFF. Incomplete CDR3 DNA: TGTGCCAGCATACATTTAGCGGGAGGCAACAATGAG.

On this clone: The read ends 3 residues shy of where the CDR3 ends; the end is completed using the germline J gene. V usage is TRBV5-5 and J usage is TRBJ1-1; 7 bases are a match to TRBD1. This CDR3 has 13 residues. The germline V gene encodes CDR1 SGHKS and CDR2 YYEKEE (reference sequence). The V segment lost 2 bases and the J segment 6 bases; nucleotides outside the gene matches: 4. CDR3 bases read: TGTGCCAGCAGCTTAGGGACAGCCCCTGAA. Translating gives CASSLGTAPE. The full-length CDR3 reads as CASSLGTAPEAFF.

Of note for this clone: The read terminates 3 residues ahead of where the CDR3 ends, so the germline J gene completes it. This chain links TRBV13 with TRBJ2-2; 7 bases align to TRBD1. The ends lost 0 bases at V and 2 bases at J; junction bases unmatched: 6. In germline, CDR1 is PRHDT, CDR2 FYEKMQ (reference sequence). The CDR3 length is 17 residues. The sequenced CDR3 bases are TGTGCCAGCAGCTTAGGAGGGGGCTCGGGCAACACCGGGGAG. Its protein is CASSLGGGSGNTGE. The whole CDR3 region reads CASSLGGGSGNTGELFF.

To note about this clone: From the germline J gene comes the end of the CDR3, since the read stops 3 residues before it. The chain has TRBV7-2 and TRBJ2-4; 11 nucleotides align to TRBD2. Germline V gene sequence: CDR1 SGHTA, CDR2 FQGNSA. CDR3 length: 15 amino acids. V lost 5 bases and J lost 5; bases outside the gene matches: 5. The CDR3 DNA, read in part, is TGTGCCAGCAGCCTTAGCGGGGGGGGCGAAAACATT. Amino acids: CASSLSGGGENI. The CDR3 as a whole reads CASSLSGGGENIQYF.

As to this clone: The CDR3 extends 3 residues past the end of the read, so its final part is completed from the germline J gene. The gene calls are TRBV20-1 and TRBJ2-3; 8 positions match TRBD2. CDR3 size: 13 residues. Germline V CDR1 and CDR2: DFQATT, SNEGSKA (reference sequence). V lost 4 bases, J lost 5 bases, and 5 bases stayed unmatched. The CDR3 bases that were read are TGCAGTGCTAAGCGGGAGCGGAGAGATACG. This codes for CSAKRERRDT. The CDR3, in full, reads CSAKRERRDTQYF.

To note about this clone: The CDR3 end lies 3 residues beyond the end of the read and is filled in from the germline J gene. The chain uses TRBV7-2 and TRBJ2-7, with TRBD2 matching 11 bases. This CDR3 comprises 15 residues. Germline V CDR1 and CDR2: SGHTA, FQGNSA. V shed 3 bases, J shed 5 bases, and the junction held 6 bases outside the gene matches. Incomplete CDR3 DNA: TGTGCCAGCAGCTTGAGAATAGCGGGAGGGGACGAG. This codes for CASSLRIAGGDE. The complete CDR3 protein is CASSLRIAGGDEQYF.

The CDR3 sequence is CSAPRLAGIYNEQFF. CDR3 DNA, as far as it was read: TGCAGTGCTCCCCGACTAGCGGGAATCTACAATGAG. The chain has TRBV20-1 and TRBJ2-1; 11 bases match TRBD2. The CDR3 end is not reached by the read, which stops 3 residues before it; the germline J gene fills it in. Germline V gene sequence: CDR1 DFQATT, CDR2 SNEGSKA (reference sequence). Losses at the gene ends were 5 bases for V and 3 bases for J; bases not matched to a gene: 6. The CDR3 loop spans 15 amino acids.

Concerning this clone itself: Read sequence stops 3 residues before the CDR3 end, and the germline J gene provides the missing end. The chain joins TRBV7-2 to TRBJ2-3; 9 bases align to TRBD2. Trimming cost V 5 bases and J 4 bases; bases outside gene matches: 7. The CDR3 sequence is 15 residues long. CDR1 and CDR2 from the germline V gene are SGHTA and FQGNSA. The CDR3 bases that were read are TGTGCCAGCAGCAAAAGCGGGACTAGCCCAGATACG. Its translation is CASSKSGTSPDT. The full CDR3 protein is CASSKSGTSPDTQYF.

This clone is deemed hyperexpanded (1% or more) by its frequency. The sample holds other DNA sequences that translate to the same CDR3. The CDR3 is CASSWGQAYEQYF. The CDR3 DNA, read in part, is TGTGCCAGCAGCTGGGGACAAGCCTACGAG. The genes are TRBV7-9 and TRBJ2-7; D may be TRBD1 (6 bases). The read terminates 3 residues ahead of where the CDR3 ends, so the germline J gene completes it. V dropped 4 bases and J dropped 2 bases, with 9 bases sitting between them. In germline, CDR1 is SEHNR, CDR2 FQNEAQ (reference sequence). The CDR3 totals 13 residues.

With respect to this clone: The read terminates 3 residues before the CDR3 end, so the remaining end is supplied by the germline J gene. V gene TRBV5-1 combines with J gene TRBJ2-1; 7 nucleotides align to TRBD1. The V and J ends lost 5 bases and 5 bases, in that order; junction bases with no gene match: 13. In germline, CDR1 is SGHRS, CDR2 YFSETQ. This CDR3 spans 16 amino acids. The sequenced part of the CDR3 DNA is TGCGCCAGCAGGAGAGAGGGGGCCACGGCCCACAATGAG. This sequence encodes CASRREGATAHNE. The CDR3 in its entirety is CASRREGATAHNEQFF.

Comments on this clone: Read data end 3 residues before the CDR3 end; the end is taken from the germline J gene. This chain joins TRBV29-1 and TRBJ2-3; 8 bases align to TRBD2. V shed 0 bases and J 4 bases; nucleotides not matched to a gene: 3. The CDR3 is 14 amino acids. Germline lookup yields CDR1 SQVTM and CDR2 ANQGSEA. The CDR3 bases that were read are TGCAGCGTTGAAGAGATCGGGGGGGCAGATACG. This encodes CSVEEIGGADT. The full CDR3 protein reads CSVEEIGGADTQYF.

Comment on this clone: The read gets to within 3 residues of the CDR3 end, and the germline J gene fills in the rest. The J gene is TRBJ2-2, the V gene TRBV20-1; 7 bases are shared with TRBD1. In germline, CDR1 is DFQATT, CDR2 SNEGSKA (reference sequence). CDR3 length: 17 amino acids. V dropped 0 bases and J dropped 4; count of bases not matched to a gene: 11. The covered CDR3 bases are TGCAGTGCTAGAGAGACCGCCGGGACAGAAAGCACCGGGGAG. Its protein is CSARETAGTESTGE. The CDR3 reads in full as CSARETAGTESTGELFF.

On this clone itself: The read falls 3 residues short of the CDR3 end, and the missing part is taken from the germline J gene. The J gene is TRBJ1-2, the V gene TRBV18; 8 nucleotides line up with TRBD1. The CDR3 sequence is 14 residues long. Germline V gives CDR1 KGHSH, CDR2 LQKENI. After removal of 3 bases from V and 4 bases from J, the junction contained 4 bases not matched to a gene. The CDR3 bases that were read are TGTGCCAGCTCACCCGGGCAGGGGGCCTATGGC. It specifies CASSPGQGAYG. The whole CDR3 sequence is CASSPGQGAYGYTF.

Concerning this clone itself: The read comes to an end 3 residues before the CDR3 does, leaving the germline J gene to fill in the end. The chain carries TRBV7-3 and TRBJ2-3; D gene uncertain. Trimming removed 5 bases from V and 0 bases from J, with 12 bases in between. CDR3 size: 15 residues. CDR1 is SGHTA, CDR2 FQGTGA, per germline. Partial CDR3 DNA: TGTGCCAGCAGCCCGAATGGGCAGAGCACAGATACG. This codes for CASSPNGQSTDT. The entire CDR3 protein reads CASSPNGQSTDTQYF.

A word on this clone: Read coverage stops 3 residues before the CDR3 terminus; the germline J gene supplies the remainder. This chain connects TRBV5-4 to TRBJ2-1; 12 bases fit TRBD2. The CDR3 is made up of 15 amino acids. CDR1 SGHNT and CDR2 YYREEE come from the germline V gene (reference sequence). Trimming at V came to 3 bases and at J to 7 bases, leaving 5 bases not matched to a gene. CDR3 DNA, as far as it was read: TGTGCCAGCAGCTGGACTAGCGGGGTTTCGAATGAG. Protein product: CASSWTSGVSNE. The complete CDR3 reads CASSWTSGVSNEQFF. The whole variable domain, remainder taken from reference TRBV5-4 and TRBJ2-1, is ETGVTQSPTHLIKTRGQQVTLRCSSQSGHNTVSWYQQALGQGPQFIFQYYREEENGRGNFPPRFSGLQFPNYSSELNVNALELDDSALYLCASSWTSGVSNEQFFGPGTRLTVL.

Concerning this clone itself: Sequencing ends 3 residues short of the CDR3 end; the germline J gene provides the rest. The gene calls are TRBV2 and TRBJ2-2, with TRBD1 as a possible D gene (5 bases). V was clipped by 4 bases and J by 6 bases, with 9 bases between them. CDR1 is SNHLY, CDR2 FYNNEI, per germline. CDR3 size: 13 residues. CDR3: CASSVQGAGELFF. The CDR3 DNA, read in part, is TGTGCCAGCAGTGTCCAGGGTGCCGGGGAG.

About this clone itself: The observed sequence ends 3 residues before the CDR3 terminus, with the missing tail filled in from the germline J gene. This chain uses TRBV19 with TRBJ2-5, with 9 bases lining up with TRBD2. V gave up 5 bases and J gave up 1 base; unmatched junction bases: 5. The germline V gene encodes CDR1 LNHDA and CDR2 SQIVND (reference sequence). The CDR3 has 15 residues. The CDR3 sequence: CASSYAGGFQETQYF. The DNA read from the CDR3 is TGTGCCAGTAGTTACGCGGGAGGGTTCCAAGAGACC.

About this clone: The observed sequence ends 3 residues before the CDR3 terminus, with the missing tail filled in from the germline J gene. The gene calls are TRBV3-1 (or the pseudogene TRBV3-2) and TRBJ2-1, with a tentative D call TRBD1 (6 bases). The length of the CDR3 is 17 residues. V shed 1 base and J shed 4 bases, with 17 bases lying between them. Germline CDR1 LGHDT, CDR2 YNNKEL (reference sequence). The CDR3 sequence is CASSQGPRTVNYNEQFF. Incomplete CDR3 DNA: TGTGCCAGCAGCCAAGGGCCTCGGACAGTCAATTACAATGAG.

Notes on this clone: Read sequence stops 3 residues before the CDR3 end, and the germline J gene provides the missing end. This sequence joins TRBV6-2 or TRBV6-3 and TRBJ2-1, with D possibly TRBD2 on 6 matching bases. Germline CDR1 MNHEY, CDR2 SVGEGT. Trimming took off 2 bases at V and 6 bases at J, with 11 bases between the two ends. The CDR3 extends over 14 amino acids. Here the CDR3 reads CASSYGGTVNEQFF. The CDR3 DNA, read in part, is TGTGCCAGCAGTTACGGGGGGACCGTCAATGAG.

With respect to this clone: The observed sequence ends 3 residues before the CDR3 terminus, with the missing tail filled in from the germline J gene. The gene calls are TRBV2 and TRBJ2-5; D may correspond to TRBD1 or TRBD2 (5 bases each). CDR3 length: 15 residues. V dropped 8 bases and J dropped 2 bases, with 18 bases sitting between them. Germline-derived CDR1 and CDR2 are SNHLY and FYNNEI. The CDR3: CASQTEVSGQETQYF. CDR3 DNA, as far as it was read: TGTGCCAGCCAAACGGAGGTGTCAGGGCAAGAGACC.

Comment on this clone: The CDR3 end falls 3 residues outside the read, so it is completed with the germline J gene. The chain uses TRBV5-1 and TRBJ1-2; D is undetermined. Germline loops: CDR1 SGHRS, CDR2 YFSETQ. V shed 0 bases and J shed 0 bases, with 6 bases lying between them. There are 14 residues in the CDR3. CDR3 loop: CASSLATTNYGYTF. The part of the CDR3 DNA that was read is TGCGCCAGCAGCTTGGCCACAACTAACTATGGC.

As concerns this clone: The sequenced fragment ends 3 residues before the CDR3 boundary, so the rest is inferred from the germline J gene. The V gene is TRBV6-2 or TRBV6-3, the J gene TRBJ2-2, with TRBD1 as a possible D gene (5 bases). CDR1 is MNHEY and CDR2 is SVGEGT in the germline V gene. This CDR3 spans 15 amino acids. The V and J ends lost 5 bases and 5 bases respectively, with 15 bases between them. CDR3: CASSPRVFGTGELFF. Partial CDR3 DNA: TGTGCCAGCAGTCCCAGGGTTTTTGGGACCGGGGAG.